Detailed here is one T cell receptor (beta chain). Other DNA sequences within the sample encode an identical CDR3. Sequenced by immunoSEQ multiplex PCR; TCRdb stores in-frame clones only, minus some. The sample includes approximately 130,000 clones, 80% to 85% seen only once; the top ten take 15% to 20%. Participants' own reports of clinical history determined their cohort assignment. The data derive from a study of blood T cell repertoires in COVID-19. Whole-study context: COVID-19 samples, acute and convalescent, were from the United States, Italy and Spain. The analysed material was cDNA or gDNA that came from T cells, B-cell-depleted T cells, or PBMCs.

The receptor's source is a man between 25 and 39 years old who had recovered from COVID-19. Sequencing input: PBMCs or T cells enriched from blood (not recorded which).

CDR3 sequence (DNA): TGTGCCAGCAGCGTAGGGGGACAGGGTAATTCACCCCTCCACTTT. Translation: CASSVGGQGNSPLHF. V usage is TRBV9 and J usage is TRBJ1-6; TRBD1 matches 9 bases. The germline V gene has CDR1 SGDLS and CDR2 YYNGEE. V shed 0 bases, J shed 6 bases, and the junction held 1 base outside the gene matches. This CDR3 spans 15 amino acids.